These T cell receptor beta chains were read from a single sample in a study of CD8 T cells in Susac syndrome. One entry per CDR3 protein results from TCRdb running MiXCR on the immunoSEQ multiplex PCR reads. This sample has hundreds of thousands of distinct CDR3 sequences; about 90% occur once, and the top ten carry approximately 0.13%. Sequenced material: CD8+ T cells from PBMCs. The receptors were gathered from a human donor with multiple sclerosis. The CDR3 runs from the conserved cysteine through the conserved F or W. A D gene is named only where the DNA matches it firmly. Expanded clones are given a class, and other clones once, few, many or no size at all.

clone size	V gene	D gene	J gene	CDR3 DNA	CDR3 protein
few	TRBV9	NA	TRBJ2-2	TGTGCCAGCAGCCCTGACGCCGGGGAGCTGTTTTTT	CASSPDAGELFF
NA	TRBV19	TRBD2	TRBJ2-2	TGTGCCAGTAGCCCCACTAGCGTTTCGGTCGCCGGGGAGCTGTTTTTT	CASSPTSVSVAGELFF
NA	TRBV19	NA	TRBJ2-7	TGTGCCAGTAGTATGAGAGGCGGCACCTACGGGCAGTACTTC	CASSMRGGTYGQYF
NA	TRBV9	NA	TRBJ2-3	TGTGCCAGCAGCAGGCCCCTGGCGGGGGCTAGGGATACGCAGTATTTT	CASSRPLAGARDTQYF
NA	TRBV6-1	NA	TRBJ2-2	TGTGCCAGCAGTGAAGCGCTTGGGGGTGTGGTGTTTTTT	CASSEALGGVVFF
NA	TRBV28	NA	TRBJ2-5	TGTGCCAGCCGAAACGGACTGAACCAAGAGACCCAGTACTTC	CASRNGLNQETQYF
once	TRBV7-9	NA	TRBJ2-7	TGTGCCAGCAGCCCACCGGACCGGGAGCAGTACTTC	CASSPPDREQYF
few	TRBV6-5	TRBD1	TRBJ2-2	TGTGCCAGCAGTTCCCTCGGGACAGGGGAAACCGGGGAGCTGTTTTTT	CASSSLGTGETGELFF
NA	TRBV30	NA	TRBJ1-1	TGTGCCTGGAGTGTACGGGGCACCGACTGGACTGAAGCTTTCTTT	CAWSVRGTDWTEAFF
NA	TRBV6-5	NA	TRBJ2-4	TGTGCCAGCAGTTACTCTATCACAGTGGCGGGCGAAAACATTCAGTACTTC	CASSYSITVAGENIQYF
NA	TRBV9	NA	TRBJ2-3	TGTGCCAGCGGGCTCCGACTAGACGAGGTGACAGATACGCAGTATTTT	CASGLRLDEVTDTQYF
NA	TRBV5-6	NA	TRBJ2-1	TGTGCCAGCAGCTTTGGGGAAGGGGGAGGCCCCTACAATGAGCAGTTCTTC	CASSFGEGGGPYNEQFF
NA	TRBV19	TRBD2	TRBJ2-3	TGTGCCAGTAGTATCTGGGGGCTAGCGGGGGACACAGATACGCAGTATTTT	CASSIWGLAGDTDTQYF
NA	TRBV19	NA	TRBJ2-7	TGTGCCAGTAGTCCTCAGGGAGACCCCTACGAGCAGTACTTC	CASSPQGDPYEQYF
NA	TRBV15	NA	TRBJ1-2	TGTGCCACCAGCAGAGATGCGAGAAACTATGGCTACACCTTC	CATSRDARNYGYTF
NA	TRBV3-1	NA	TRBJ1-1	TGTGCCAGCAGCCAACCATCGCGTGGGGGTACTGAAGCTTTCTTT	CASSQPSRGGTEAFF
NA	TRBV7-9	NA	TRBJ2-5	TGTGCCAGCAGCTACGAGTCGTCAGAGACCCAGTACTTC	CASSYESSETQYF
NA	TRBV3-1	NA	TRBJ2-5	TGTGCCAGCAGCCGGACTGGGGTCGGCGAGACCCAGTACTTC	CASSRTGVGETQYF
NA	TRBV30	TRBD1	TRBJ2-2	TGTGCCTGGAGTTCCGACAGGGGCCTAACCGGGGAGCTGTTTTTT	CAWSSDRGLTGELFF
NA	TRBV29-1	NA	TRBJ2-5	TGCAGCGTTGAATTTAGGCAGGGCGTCGATGGAGAGACCCAGTACTTC	CSVEFRQGVDGETQYF
NA	TRBV19	NA	TRBJ2-1	TGTGCCAGTAGTATTACGGCAGGTAACAATGAGCAGTTCTTC	CASSITAGNNEQFF
NA	TRBV15	TRBD1	TRBJ1-5	TGTGCCACCAGCAACGAAAGGGGACAGGGGAACTGGAGCAATCAGCCCCAGCATTTT	CATSNERGQGNWSNQPQHF
NA	TRBV14	NA	TRBJ2-1	TGTGCCAGCAGCCAGGCTAGCTACTACAATGAGCAGTTCTTC	CASSQASYYNEQFF
NA	TRBV6-5	NA	TRBJ1-3	TGTGCCAGCGGGAAGGGCTCTGGAAACACCATATATTTT	CASGKGSGNTIYF
NA	TRBV24-1	NA	TRBJ2-1	TGTGCCACCCCCCAGAATGAGCAGTTCTTC	CATPQNEQFF
NA	TRBV6-2/TRBV6-3	TRBD2	TRBJ2-7	TGTGCCAGCAGCAAGGCCAGCGGGAGGACGTGGGAGCAGTACTTC	CASSKASGRTWEQYF
once	TRBV14	TRBD2	TRBJ2-7	TGTGCCAGCAGAATGGGACTAGCGGGAGCCGAGCAGTACTTC	CASRMGLAGAEQYF
NA	TRBV2	NA	TRBJ2-3	TGTGCCAGCAGTACCGGGCGGACGTACACAGATACGCAGTATTTT	CASSTGRTYTDTQYF
few	TRBV6-2/TRBV6-3	NA	TRBJ2-7	TGTGCCAGCAGCCCCTCGGCCGGGAGAAGCTACGAGCAGTACTTC	CASSPSAGRSYEQYF
NA	TRBV6-6	NA	TRBJ1-1	TGTGCCAGCAGTTCCGGACACTTGAACACTGAAGCTTTCTTT	CASSSGHLNTEAFF
NA	TRBV12-3/TRBV12-4	TRBD2	TRBJ2-7	TGTGCCAGCAGTTTCAGCGGGAGGCTCTACGAGCAGTACTTC	CASSFSGRLYEQYF
NA	TRBV30	NA	TRBJ1-5	TGTGCCTGGAGTGTGCTGATAGGGGACAATCAGCCCCAGCATTTT	CAWSVLIGDNQPQHF
NA	TRBV29-1	NA	TRBJ2-1	TGCAGCGTCGCGGGACCTAACTCCTACAATGAGCAGTTCTTC	CSVAGPNSYNEQFF
once	TRBV7-9	TRBD2	TRBJ2-1	TGTGCCAGCAGCTTTATTGTCGGGAGGAACAATGAGCAGTTCTTC	CASSFIVGRNNEQFF
NA	TRBV11-2	NA	TRBJ2-1	TGTGCCAGCAGCTTAGGCTGGGATGAGCAGTTCTTC	CASSLGWDEQFF
NA	TRBV4-3	TRBD2	TRBJ2-2	TGCGCCAGCAGCCAAGGGACTAGCGGGAGGATCGACACCGGGGAGCTGTTTTTT	CASSQGTSGRIDTGELFF
NA	TRBV11-1	TRBD1	TRBJ2-2	TGTGCCAGCGGAAACAGGGGTGCCGGGGAGCTGTTTTTT	CASGNRGAGELFF
NA	TRBV7-9	NA	TRBJ2-1	TGTGCCAGCAATGGGGGCTATGAGCAGTTCTTC	CASNGGYEQFF
NA	TRBV15	NA	TRBJ1-1	TGTGCCACCAGCAGAATCGGGGGCGCGGGGAACACTGAAGCTTTCTTT	CATSRIGGAGNTEAFF
NA	TRBV4-1	NA	TRBJ2-2	TGCGCCAGCAGCCAAGATCCAGGGCAGGCCGGGGAGCTGTTTTTT	CASSQDPGQAGELFF
NA	TRBV5-4	TRBD1	TRBJ1-2	TGTGCCAGCAGCTTTGTACAGGGGGCCCATGGCTACACCTTC	CASSFVQGAHGYTF
NA	TRBV7-9	NA	TRBJ1-1	TGTGCCAGCAGCTTAGTAAGGGGGGGTGAAGCTTTCTTT	CASSLVRGGEAFF
NA	TRBV2	NA	TRBJ2-3	TGTGCCAGCAGAACCCCCCGAGATAACACAGATACGCAGTATTTT	CASRTPRDNTDTQYF
NA	TRBV6-5	NA	TRBJ1-2	TGTGCCAGCAGTTACTCCGGGCAGACCTATGGCTACACCTTC	CASSYSGQTYGYTF
NA	TRBV19	TRBD2	TRBJ2-1	TGTGCCAGTAGCCATGGACTAGTCCTAGACGATGAGCAGTTCTTC	CASSHGLVLDDEQFF
NA	TRBV20-1	NA	TRBJ2-6	TGCAGTGCTAGGGACTCCGGGTCTGGGGCCAACGTCCTGACTTTC	CSARDSGSGANVLTF
NA	TRBV19	NA	TRBJ1-1	TGTGCCAGTTATGGGCTGAACACTGAAGCTTTCTTT	CASYGLNTEAFF
NA	TRBV9	NA	TRBJ1-2	TGTGCCAGCGGCCCCGGTGAACACTTCTATGGCTACACCTTC	CASGPGEHFYGYTF
once	TRBV2	NA	TRBJ2-1	TGTGCCAGCAGTGAAAGGAGCGGCACCTACAATGAGCAGTTCTTC	CASSERSGTYNEQFF
NA	TRBV15	NA	TRBJ1-4	TGTGCCACCAGCAGAGTGTGGGGTAATGAAAAACTGTTTTTT	CATSRVWGNEKLFF
NA	TRBV15	TRBD1	TRBJ2-3	TGTGCCACCAGCAGAGACCTTACCCTTCCCGGGACAGACACAGATACGCAGTATTTT	CATSRDLTLPGTDTDTQYF